This T cell receptor (beta chain) was sequenced in a study of vaccination effects on CD4 cells after COVID-19. General study points: Pronounced clonal contraction occurred in clones induced by infection and by vaccine late after vaccination. Convalescent patients were few in the study, and early post-infection timepoints were absent.

CDR3 length: 16 residues. V lost 6 bases, J lost 3 bases, and 18 bases lay in between. The germline V gene encodes CDR1 WNHNN and CDR2 SYGVQD (reference sequence). Sequencing used immunoSEQ multiplex PCR; TCRdb keeps in-frame clones, though not all of them. The sample has tens of thousands of clones; over 55% are singletons. Antigen-specific CD4+ T cells were expanded (with viral peptide pools) by the ViraFEST assay ahead of sequencing. Researchers isolated CD4+ T cells once 9 to 11 days of culture had elapsed. Each person got two doses of an mRNA SARS-CoV-2 vaccine, BNT162b2 or mRNA-1273. Having tested negative for nucleocapsid antibodies, the vaccine recipients showed no prior SARS-CoV-2 infection. On this clone: The antigen is unknown.

The rearrangement joins TRBV10-1 to TRBJ2-1; tentative D call: TRBD2 (6 bases). The sequence derives from a human donor who received a COVID-19 vaccine. Sequencing was performed on CD4+ T cells from PBMCs cultured with SARS-CoV-2 spike peptides, taken after COVID-19 vaccination. Here the CDR3 DNA reads TGCGCCAGCAGCTCACAACGGGGAGGCCGCTACAATGAGCAGTTCTTC. It translates to CASSSQRGGRYNEQFF.